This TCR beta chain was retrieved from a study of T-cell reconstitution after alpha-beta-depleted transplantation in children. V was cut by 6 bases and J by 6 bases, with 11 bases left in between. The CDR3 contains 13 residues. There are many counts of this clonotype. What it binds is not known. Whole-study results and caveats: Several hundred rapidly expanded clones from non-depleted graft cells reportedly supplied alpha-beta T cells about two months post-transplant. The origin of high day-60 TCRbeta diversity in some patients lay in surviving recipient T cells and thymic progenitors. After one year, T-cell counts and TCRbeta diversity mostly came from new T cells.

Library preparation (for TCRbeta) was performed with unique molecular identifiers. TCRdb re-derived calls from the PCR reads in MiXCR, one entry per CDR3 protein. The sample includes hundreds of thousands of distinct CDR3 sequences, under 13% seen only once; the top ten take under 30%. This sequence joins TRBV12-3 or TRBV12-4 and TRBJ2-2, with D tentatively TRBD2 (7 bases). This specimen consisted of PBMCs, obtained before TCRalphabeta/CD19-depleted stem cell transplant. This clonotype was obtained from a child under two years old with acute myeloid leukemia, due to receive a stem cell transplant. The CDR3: CASSEGGAGELFF. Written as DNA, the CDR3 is TGTGCCAGCAGCGAAGGGGGGGCCGGGGAGCTGTTTTTT.